These T cell receptor beta chains were read from a single sample in a study of CD8+CD57+ T cells in acquired aplastic anemia. In TCRdb, the reads were re-called with MiXCR into one record per CDR3 protein. The repertoire consists of 400,000 to 450,000 distinct CDR3 sequences, with about two thirds occurring once and the leading ten covering 4%. The sequenced sample was sorted CD4+, CD8+, or CD8+CD57+ T cells (not recorded which) from PBMCs. All receptors come from a human donor in good health, serving as a control. Both conserved end residues are part of each CDR3. The D gene is left open where the match is weak. Clone size is stated in some rows and not others, as once, few, many or a class when expanded.

v_gene	d_gene	j_gene	abundance	CDR3aa	CDR3nt
TRBV5-6	NA	TRBJ1-6	once	CASSLPGGYSPLHF	TGTGCCAGCAGCTTGCCTGGGGGCTATTCACCCCTCCACTTT
TRBV6-4	TRBD1	TRBJ2-1	NA	CASGVQGSSPVEQFF	TGTGCCAGCGGTGTACAGGGGTCGAGCCCTGTGGAGCAGTTCTTC
TRBV7-2	TRBD2	TRBJ2-1	once	CASSLGRGVSYNEQFF	TGTGCCAGCAGCTTGGGGCGGGGGGTATCCTACAATGAGCAGTTCTTC
TRBV2	TRBD2	TRBJ2-3	NA	CASRSGGEIEQYF	TGTGCCAGCCGTAGCGGGGGAGAGATTGAGCAGTATTTT
TRBV2	NA	TRBJ1-2	many	CASQGTSYGYTF	TGTGCCAGTCAGGGGACGAGCTATGGCTACACCTTC
TRBV2	NA	TRBJ2-3	NA	CASSESRAGSTDTQYF	TGTGCCAGCAGTGAATCAAGGGCGGGTAGCACAGATACGCAGTATTTT
TRBV7-2	NA	TRBJ1-2	NA	CASSRVGGGKGGYTF	TGTGCCAGCAGCCGGGTCGGGGGGGGCAAGGGTGGCTACACCTTC
TRBV6-1	TRBD1	TRBJ1-1	few	CASTPTGINTEAFF	TGTGCCAGCACCCCGACAGGGATTAACACTGAAGCTTTCTTT
TRBV10-3	TRBD1	TRBJ2-5	NA	CATGLDRAQETQYF	TGTGCCACCGGATTAGACAGGGCCCAAGAGACCCAGTACTTC
TRBV20-1	NA	TRBJ1-2	NA	CSARAGADNNYGYTF	TGCAGTGCACGCGCGGGGGCGGACAACAACTATGGCTACACCTTC
TRBV20-1	NA	TRBJ2-7	NA	CSASLQGYEQYF	TGCAGTGCCAGCCTTCAGGGCTACGAGCAGTACTTC
TRBV27	TRBD1	TRBJ2-7	few	CASSLSFEGATGEQYF	TGTGCCAGCAGTTTATCGTTTGAGGGGGCGACGGGGGAGCAGTACTTC
TRBV7-2	NA	TRBJ1-5	NA	CASSLRVGELLFGHF	TGTGCCAGCAGCTTAAGAGTGGGGGAGCTGCTTTTTGGACATTTT
TRBV24-1	NA	TRBJ1-2	few	CATSDTDRYYGYTF	TGTGCCACCAGTGACACCGACAGATACTATGGCTACACCTTC